This T cell receptor beta chain was captured by sequencing in a study of cytomegalovirus exposure and HLA in healthy donors. The CDR3 is 14 amino acids. CDR1 and CDR2 from the germline V gene are MNHEY and SVGAGI. The junction had 6 bases not matched to a gene; V was cut back by 6 bases and J by 5 bases. The PCR was carried out with 60 Vbeta primers and 13 Jbeta primers. Profiled with immunoSEQ multiplex PCR; TCRdb holds only in-frame clones, not every one. The data show nearly 110,000 clones, around four fifths seen once. Sequenced material: PBMCs. The genes are TRBV6-5 and TRBJ2-2; 7 bases fit TRBD2. This TCR derives from a man over 45 in good health and CMV-seronegative. CDR3 sequence reads: CASSPRRETGELFF. The CDR3 region has the DNA TGTGCCAGCAGCCCTAGGCGGGAGACCGGGGAGCTGTTTTTT.